This T cell receptor beta chain was recovered during a study of identical twins. Study results and caveats: Conclusions leaned on cross-sectional statistical analysis and did not track the same donors over time.

TCRdb independently ran MiXCR on the 5' RACE reads; one entry per CDR3 protein. The table includes 1.5 million to 2 million distinct CDR3 sequences, about 30% detected once. CDR3 length equals 13 residues. Germline V gene lookup returns CDR1 MNHNS and CDR2 SASEGT. Trimming took off 6 bases at V and 3 bases at J, with 10 bases between the two ends. Only a few counts were recorded for this clonotype. Its antigen is not known. J is TRBJ2-3 and V is TRBV6-1, with D perhaps matching TRBD2 (5 bases). The sample comprised cord blood. The sequence was collected from a newborn girl in good health. CDR3 protein: CASRQRTTDTQYF. The DNA of the CDR3 is TGTGCCAGCAGGCAGCGGACTACAGATACGCAGTATTTT.